The sequence of this T cell receptor (beta chain) was determined in a study of T-cell reconstitution after alpha-beta-depleted transplantation in children. Unique molecular identifiers were built into the TCRbeta library. TCRdb redid the calling of the PCR reads with MiXCR, one entry per CDR3 protein. Of approximately 980,000 distinct CDR3 sequences listed, roughly 31% were seen once; the top ten hold roughly 30%. Trimming removed 4 bases from V and 6 bases from J, with 20 bases in between. This CDR3 has 16 residues. In germline, CDR1 is SGHRS, CDR2 YFSETQ. This receptor was identified in a boy under three years old who had a stem cell transplant for SCID, so the T cells may come from the graft donor. J is TRBJ2-1 and V is TRBV5-1, with D hard to call. The sequenced sample was PBMCs, mostly from graft donor cells, obtained 360 days after TCRalphabeta/CD19-depleted stem cell transplant. CDR3 sequence (DNA): TGCGCCAGCAGCCTACTGGGAACCGGTCGCGGCAATGAGCAGTTCTTC. Translation gives CASSLLGTGRGNEQFF.